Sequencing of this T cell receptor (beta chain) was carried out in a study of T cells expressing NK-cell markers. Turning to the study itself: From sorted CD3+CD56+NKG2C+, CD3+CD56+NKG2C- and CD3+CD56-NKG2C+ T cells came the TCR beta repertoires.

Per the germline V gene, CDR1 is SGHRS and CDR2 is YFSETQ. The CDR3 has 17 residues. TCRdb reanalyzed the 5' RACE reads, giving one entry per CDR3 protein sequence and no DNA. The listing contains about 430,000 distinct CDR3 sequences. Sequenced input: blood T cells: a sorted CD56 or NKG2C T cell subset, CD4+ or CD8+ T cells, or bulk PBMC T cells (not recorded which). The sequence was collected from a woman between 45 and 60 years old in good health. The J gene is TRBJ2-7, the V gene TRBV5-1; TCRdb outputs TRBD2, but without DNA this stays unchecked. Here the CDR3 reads CASKFTITSGRSYEQYF.